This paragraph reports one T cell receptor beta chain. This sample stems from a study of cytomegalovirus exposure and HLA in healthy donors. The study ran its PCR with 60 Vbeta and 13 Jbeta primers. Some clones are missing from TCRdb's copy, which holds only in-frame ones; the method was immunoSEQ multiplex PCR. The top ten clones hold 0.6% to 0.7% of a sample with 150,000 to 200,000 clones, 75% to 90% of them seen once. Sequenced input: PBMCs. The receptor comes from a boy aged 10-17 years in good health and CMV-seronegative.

In nucleotides, the CDR3 is TGTGCCTGGAGTGTATTGGACAGCCCTAACTATGGCTACACCTTC. The encoded protein is CAWSVLDSPNYGYTF. The rearrangement uses TRBV30 and TRBJ1-2; D may be TRBD1 (6 bases). Looked up from germline, CDR1 is GTSNPN and CDR2 is SVGIG (reference sequence). V dropped 0 bases and J dropped 0 bases, with 11 bases sitting between them. The CDR3 length is 15 residues.